This TCR beta chain is drawn from a study of T cells in Graves' hyperthyroidism and ophthalmopathy. Authors of the study amplified TCR beta CDR3 regions from RNA transcripts. During a first-round RT-PCR of the TCR CDR3, the HTBI primer set was used. TCRdb ran MiXCR on the multiplex PCR reads and lists one entry per CDR3 protein. The sample lists about 280,000 distinct CDR3 sequences; less than 30% were seen once. The germline V gene has CDR1 MNHNS and CDR2 SASEGT. Unmatched junction bases numbered 4, after V lost 3 bases and J lost 11 bases. There are 12 residues in the CDR3. Material for sequencing was blood. This chain links TRBV6-1 with TRBJ1-5; TRBD1 matches 7 bases. This sequence originates from a man aged 40-49 years with Graves' hyperthyroidism that later progressed to Graves' ophthalmopathy. CDR3 region: CASSDDRESQHF. The CDR3 coding sequence is TGTGCCAGCAGTGACGACAGGGAATCCCAGCATTTT.